Here is one T cell receptor (beta chain) with its context. As yet, its antigen is unknown. Germline V gives CDR1 SGHTA, CDR2 FQGNSA. This CDR3 is built from 16 residues. V lost 2 bases, J lost 3 bases, and 5 bases stayed unmatched. The TCR beta cDNA libraries carried unique molecular identifiers. Via MiXCR, TCRdb re-called the PCR reads, giving one row per CDR3 protein. The sample consists of hundreds of thousands of distinct CDR3 sequences, about 27% of them appearing once. This record comes from a study of post-analysis software for immune sequencing data. For the study at large: There were relapsing-remitting, secondary progressive and progressive-relapsing multiple sclerosis among the disease courses included. Findings and caveats of the study: Five or six TRBV segments appeared more often in patients than in controls, and TRBV5-6, TRBV5-1 and TRBV20-1 were among these. Multiple sclerosis patients showed significantly lower normalized Chao1 diversity than controls did.

This receptor was obtained from a girl aged 5 to 17 with multiple sclerosis. Sample: blood. The chain uses TRBV7-2 and TRBJ2-1, with 9 bases fitting TRBD2. The CDR3 nucleotides are TGTGCCAGCAGCTTATTGTCAGCGGGAGGCTACAATGAGCAGTTCTTC. It encodes CASSLLSAGGYNEQFF.